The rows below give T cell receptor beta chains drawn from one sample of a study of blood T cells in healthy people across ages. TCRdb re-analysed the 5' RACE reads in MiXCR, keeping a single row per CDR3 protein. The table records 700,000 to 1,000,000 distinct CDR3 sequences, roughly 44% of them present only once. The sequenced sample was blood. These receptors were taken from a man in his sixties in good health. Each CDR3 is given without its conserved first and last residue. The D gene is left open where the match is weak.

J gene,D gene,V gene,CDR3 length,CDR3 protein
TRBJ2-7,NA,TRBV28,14,ASSSHVVQLTYEQY
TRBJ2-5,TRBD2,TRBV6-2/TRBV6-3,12,ASSSGAATGAQY
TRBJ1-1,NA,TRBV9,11,ASSASLNTEAF
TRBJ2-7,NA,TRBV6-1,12,ASSEMASVGEQY
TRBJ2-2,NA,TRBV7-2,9,ASRTVGELF
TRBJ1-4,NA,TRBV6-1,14,ASSVNPGVGGEKLF
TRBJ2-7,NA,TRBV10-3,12,AISATGRSYEQY
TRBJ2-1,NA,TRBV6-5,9,ASSYRGVQF
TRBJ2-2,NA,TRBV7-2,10,ASSFRTGELF
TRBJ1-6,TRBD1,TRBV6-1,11,ASSDDRGSPLH
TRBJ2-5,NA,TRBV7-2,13,ASSLAGRSQETQY
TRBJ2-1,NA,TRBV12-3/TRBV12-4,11,ASRSISYNEQF
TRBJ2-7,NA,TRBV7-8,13,ASTDSQGGGWEQY
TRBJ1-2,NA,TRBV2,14,ASSRDPAPANYGYT
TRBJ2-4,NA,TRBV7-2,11,ASSSRGGNIQY
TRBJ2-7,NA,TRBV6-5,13,ASSYSVRKADEQY
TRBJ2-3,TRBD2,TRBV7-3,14,ASSSVAGARTDTQY
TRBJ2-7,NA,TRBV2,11,ASRITGDYEQY
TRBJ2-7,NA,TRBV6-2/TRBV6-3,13,ASSYSKGSFYEQY
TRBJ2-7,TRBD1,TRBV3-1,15,ASSTQLRGTGYYEQY
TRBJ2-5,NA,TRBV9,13,ASSPRRGFQETQY
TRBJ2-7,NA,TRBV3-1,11,ASSQYRGLEQY
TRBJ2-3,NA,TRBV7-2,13,ASSLFSGNTDTQY
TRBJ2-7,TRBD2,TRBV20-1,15,SARGQTSAYLSYEQY
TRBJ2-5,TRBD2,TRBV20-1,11,SATGLGAETQY
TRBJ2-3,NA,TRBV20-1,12,SATGTFGSDTQY
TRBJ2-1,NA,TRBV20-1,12,SARDAGLYNEQF
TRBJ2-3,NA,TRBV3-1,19,ASSQDHWAGQSNLRRDTQY
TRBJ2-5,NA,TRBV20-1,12,SAIDRRFKETQY
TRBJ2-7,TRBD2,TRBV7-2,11,ASIETLGGEQY
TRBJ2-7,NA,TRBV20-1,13,SAGLEGPLHYEQY
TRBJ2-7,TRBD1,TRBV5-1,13,ASSPGTGKSYEQY
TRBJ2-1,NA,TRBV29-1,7,SLGNEQF
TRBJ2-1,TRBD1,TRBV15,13,ATSTSRGRVNEQF
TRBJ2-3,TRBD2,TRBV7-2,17,ASSPRFKVAGGNTDTQY
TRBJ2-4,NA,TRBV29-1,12,SVAPTEPKNIQY
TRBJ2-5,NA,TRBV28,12,ASISGGTQETQY
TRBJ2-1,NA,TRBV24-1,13,ATSDGPSSYNEQF
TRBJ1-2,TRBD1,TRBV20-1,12,RVGQGPTTYGYT
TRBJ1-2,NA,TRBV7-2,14,ASSLAPRGANYGYT
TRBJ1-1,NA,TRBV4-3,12,ASSQRGWGTEAF
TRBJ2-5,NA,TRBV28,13,ASSLDQGTSETQY
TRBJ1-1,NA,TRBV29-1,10,SVVWALTEAF
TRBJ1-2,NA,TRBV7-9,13,ASSSTGTPTYGYT
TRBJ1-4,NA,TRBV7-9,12,ASSLAATNEKLF
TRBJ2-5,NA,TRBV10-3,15,AISESNGGPNLGTQY
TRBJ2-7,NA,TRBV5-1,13,ASSLRAAQPYEQY
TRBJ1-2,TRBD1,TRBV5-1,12,ASGADRSYYGYT
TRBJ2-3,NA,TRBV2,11,ASKSQRADTQY
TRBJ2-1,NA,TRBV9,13,ASSARSAPSGEQF
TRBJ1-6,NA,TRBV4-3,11,ASSQGPGSPLH
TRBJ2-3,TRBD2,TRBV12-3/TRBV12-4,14,ASSPNNGGGTDTQY